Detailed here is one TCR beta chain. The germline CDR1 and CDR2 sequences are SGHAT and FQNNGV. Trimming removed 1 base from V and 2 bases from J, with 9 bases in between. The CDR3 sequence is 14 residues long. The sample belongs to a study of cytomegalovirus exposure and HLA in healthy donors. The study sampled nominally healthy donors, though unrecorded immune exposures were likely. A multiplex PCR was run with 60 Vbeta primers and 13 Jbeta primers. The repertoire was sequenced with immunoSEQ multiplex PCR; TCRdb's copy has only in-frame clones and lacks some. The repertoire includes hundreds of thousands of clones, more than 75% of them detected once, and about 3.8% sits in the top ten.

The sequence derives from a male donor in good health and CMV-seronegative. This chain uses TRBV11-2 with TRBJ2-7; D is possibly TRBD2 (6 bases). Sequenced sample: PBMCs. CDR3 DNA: TGTGCCAGCAGCTTAGTCGCGGGAACCTACGAGCAGTACTTC. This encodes CASSLVAGTYEQYF.